Listed below are T cell receptor beta chains from one sample, sequenced in a study of cytomegalovirus exposure and HLA in healthy donors. Sequencing used immunoSEQ multiplex PCR; TCRdb keeps in-frame clones, though not all of them. In the table there are approximately 220,000 clones, roughly 83% of which are singletons. Specimen: PBMCs. The source of these receptors is a woman in her twenties or thirties in good health and CMV-seropositive. CDR3s leave out the opening cysteine and the closing phenylalanine or tryptophan.

j_call | v_call | cdr3_aa
TRBJ1-1 | TRBV15 | ATSRDMMAEAF
TRBJ1-2 | TRBV6-5 | ASSYSRGARDGYT
TRBJ1-1 | TRBV29-1 | SVERYKNTEAF
TRBJ2-1 | TRBV29-1 | SVELGYEQF
TRBJ1-1 | TRBV20-1 | SPRGNTEAF
TRBJ1-4 | TRBV4-3 | ASSQYLGGQGDEKLF
TRBJ1-2 | TRBV5-6 | ASSLVEFGGYT
TRBJ2-5 | TRBV7-2 | ASSLTFAETQY
TRBJ1-2 | TRBV6-6 | ASSYSKWGDYGYT
TRBJ1-2 | TRBV7-2 | ASSLGGQGSDRGYT
TRBJ1-2 | TRBV6-5 | ASSSPGQGPSYT
TRBJ1-2 | TRBV6-1 | ATLTGAYGYT
TRBJ2-7 | TRBV2 | ASSERQGYEQY
TRBJ2-1 | TRBV29-1 | SASSTEQF
TRBJ2-3 | TRBV28 | ASSQGNPETDTQY
TRBJ2-7 | TRBV18 | ASSPGLEGYEQY
TRBJ2-4 | TRBV11-2 | ASSLVGLQLAGNIQY
TRBJ1-1 | TRBV4-1 | ASSQEHRGTEAF
TRBJ1-2 | TRBV30 | AWTGDFYGYT
TRBJ1-1 | TRBV6-1 | ASSQPGGGTEAF
TRBJ2-7 | TRBV10-1 | ASSESDPGADEQY
TRBJ2-7 | TRBV7-2 | ASRRDRTYEQY
TRBJ2-5 | TRBV15 | ATSRERGGGETQY
TRBJ2-1 | TRBV7-3 | ASSLTLAGGGNNEQF
TRBJ2-7 | TRBV30 | AWSPPPGLAHYEQY
TRBJ1-2 | TRBV10-3 | AISRADSTNYGYT
TRBJ2-7 | TRBV6-5 | ASSYRAHNEQY
TRBJ2-7 | TRBV2 | ASMAGPYEQY
TRBJ2-1 | TRBV25-1 | ASSGVYNEQF
TRBJ1-1 | TRBV10-2 | ASSSPGGDEAF
TRBJ2-1 | TRBV14 | ASSPILGVKTYNEQF
TRBJ2-3 | TRBV18 | ASSTYDRTDTQY
TRBJ1-2 | TRBV30 | AWSARPLNYGYT
TRBJ2-1 | TRBV30 | AWTGGVLAGVTAYNEQF
TRBJ2-7 | TRBV29-1 | SVAATGSSYEQY
TRBJ2-7 | TRBV10-3 | AISVLLGETLYEQY
TRBJ1-4 | TRBV9 | ASSSGAAWDNEKLF
TRBJ2-7 | TRBV7-2 | ASSLGSGSSYEQY
TRBJ1-3 | TRBV28 | ASSLSGNSGNTIY
TRBJ1-2 | TRBV6-1 | ASSGGGGYT
TRBJ2-7 | TRBV30 | AWSGQGASDEQY
TRBJ1-2 | TRBV6-1 | ASSSSALDRAGYT
TRBJ2-5 | TRBV29-1 | SSEGRGRETQY
TRBJ1-5 | TRBV7-2 | ASSVDRDQPQH
TRBJ1-2 | TRBV20-1 | MGLGAGYT
TRBJ2-3 | TRBV2 | ASSAGADTQY
TRBJ1-1 | TRBV7-2 | ASRPLRGGAEAF
TRBJ1-1 | TRBV25-1 | ASSYGLEKEAF